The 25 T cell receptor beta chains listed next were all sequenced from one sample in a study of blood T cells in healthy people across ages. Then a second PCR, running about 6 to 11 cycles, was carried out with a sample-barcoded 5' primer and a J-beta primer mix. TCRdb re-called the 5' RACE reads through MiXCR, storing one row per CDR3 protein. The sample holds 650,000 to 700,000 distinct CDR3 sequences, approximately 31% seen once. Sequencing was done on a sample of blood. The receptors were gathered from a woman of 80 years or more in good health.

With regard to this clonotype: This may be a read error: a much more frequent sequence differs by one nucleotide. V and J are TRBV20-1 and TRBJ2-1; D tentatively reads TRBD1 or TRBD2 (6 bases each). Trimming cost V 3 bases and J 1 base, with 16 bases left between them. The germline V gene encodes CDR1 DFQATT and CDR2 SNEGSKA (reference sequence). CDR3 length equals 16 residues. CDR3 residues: CSASKGGRDSYNEQFF. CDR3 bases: TGCAGTGCTAGTAAGGGGGGCAGGGATTCCTACAATGAGCAGTTCTTC.

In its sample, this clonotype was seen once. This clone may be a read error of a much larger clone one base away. The CDR3 DNA follows: TGTGCCAGCAGTTACCCTACATCTGGGACCCGGTACTTC. Translation gives CASSYPTSGTRYF. The chain uses TRBV6-5 and TRBJ2-7, with D perhaps given as TRBD1 or TRBD2 (5 bases each). V shed 2 bases and J shed 12 bases, with 17 bases lying between them. The length of the CDR3 is 13 residues. In germline, CDR1 is MNHEY, CDR2 SVGAGI.

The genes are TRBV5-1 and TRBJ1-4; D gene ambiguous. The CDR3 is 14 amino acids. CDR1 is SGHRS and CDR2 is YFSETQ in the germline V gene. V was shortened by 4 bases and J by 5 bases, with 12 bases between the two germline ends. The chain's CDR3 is CASSMGGTNEKLFF. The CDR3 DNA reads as TGCGCCAGCAGCATGGGCGGCACAAATGAAAAACTGTTTTTT.

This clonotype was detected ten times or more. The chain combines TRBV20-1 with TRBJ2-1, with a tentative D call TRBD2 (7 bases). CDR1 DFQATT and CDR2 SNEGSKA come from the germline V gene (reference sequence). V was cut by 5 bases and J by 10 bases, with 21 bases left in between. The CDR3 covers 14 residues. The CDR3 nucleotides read TGCAGTGCTCCACGGGGGGCCGACGCCGCCGAGCAGTTCTTC. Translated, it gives CSAPRGADAAEQFF.

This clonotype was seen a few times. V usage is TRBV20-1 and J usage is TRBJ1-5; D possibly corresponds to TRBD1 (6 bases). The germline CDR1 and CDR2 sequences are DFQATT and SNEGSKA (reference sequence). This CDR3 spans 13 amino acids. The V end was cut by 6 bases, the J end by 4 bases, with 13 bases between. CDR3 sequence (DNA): TGCAGTGCCAACCGGGACATTAATCAGCCCCAGCATTTT. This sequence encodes CSANRDINQPQHF.

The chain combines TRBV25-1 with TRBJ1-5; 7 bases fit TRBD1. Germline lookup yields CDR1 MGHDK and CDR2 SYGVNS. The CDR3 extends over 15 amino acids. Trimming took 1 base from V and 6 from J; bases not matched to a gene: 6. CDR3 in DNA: TGTGCCAGCAGTGAATCCTCGACAGGGATTCAGCCCCAGCATTTT. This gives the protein CASSESSTGIQPQHF. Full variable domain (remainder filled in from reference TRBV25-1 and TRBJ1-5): EADIYQTPRYLVIGTGKKITLECSQTMGHDKMYWYQQDPGMELHLIHYSYGVNSTEKGDLSSESTVSRIRTEHFPLTLESARPSHTSQYLCASSESSTGIQPQHFGDGTRLSIL.

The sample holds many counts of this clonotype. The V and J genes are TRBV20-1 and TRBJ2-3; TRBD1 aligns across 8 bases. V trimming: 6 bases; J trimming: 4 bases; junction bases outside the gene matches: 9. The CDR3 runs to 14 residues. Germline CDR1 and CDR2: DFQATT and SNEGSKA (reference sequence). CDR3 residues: CSAAGTGRADTQYF. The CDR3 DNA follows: TGCAGTGCGGCCGGGACAGGAAGGGCAGATACGCAGTATTTT.

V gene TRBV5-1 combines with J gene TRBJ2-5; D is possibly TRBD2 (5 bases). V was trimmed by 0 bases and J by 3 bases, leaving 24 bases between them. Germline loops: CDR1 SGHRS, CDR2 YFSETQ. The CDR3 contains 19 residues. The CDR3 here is CASSLEGMGNGSGEETQYF. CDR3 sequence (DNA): TGCGCCAGCAGCTTGGAAGGAATGGGTAACGGATCCGGGGAAGAGACCCAGTACTTC.

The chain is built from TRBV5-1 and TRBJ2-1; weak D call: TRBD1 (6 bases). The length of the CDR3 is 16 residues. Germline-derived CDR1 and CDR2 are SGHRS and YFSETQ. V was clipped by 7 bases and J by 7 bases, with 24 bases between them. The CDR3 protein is CASVATGSKKGNEQFF. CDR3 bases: TGCGCCAGCGTGGCGACAGGTTCAAAAAAGGGGAATGAGCAGTTCTTC.

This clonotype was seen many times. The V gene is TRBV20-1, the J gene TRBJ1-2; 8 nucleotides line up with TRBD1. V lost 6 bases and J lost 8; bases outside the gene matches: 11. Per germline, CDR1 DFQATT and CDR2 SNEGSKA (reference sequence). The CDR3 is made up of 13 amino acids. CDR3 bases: TGCAGTGCCCCGCCCCAGGGGGCGCGGGGCTACACCTTC. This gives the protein CSAPPQGARGYTF.

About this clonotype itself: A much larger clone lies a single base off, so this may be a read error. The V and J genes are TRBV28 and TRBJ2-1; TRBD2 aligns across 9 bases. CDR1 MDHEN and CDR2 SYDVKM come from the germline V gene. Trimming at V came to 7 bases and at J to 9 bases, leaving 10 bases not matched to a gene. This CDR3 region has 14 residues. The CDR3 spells CASNEGLARIEQFF. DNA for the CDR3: TGTGCCAGCAATGAGGGACTAGCTAGGATTGAGCAGTTCTTC.

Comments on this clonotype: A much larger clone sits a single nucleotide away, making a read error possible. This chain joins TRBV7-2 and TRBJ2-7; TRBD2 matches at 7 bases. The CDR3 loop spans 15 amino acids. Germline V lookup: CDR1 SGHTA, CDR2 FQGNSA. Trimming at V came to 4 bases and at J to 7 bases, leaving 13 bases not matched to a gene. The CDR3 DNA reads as TGTGCCAGCAGCTCACTAGCGACAGTTGTAGATGAGCAGTACTTC. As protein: CASSSLATVVDEQYF.

The CDR3 sequence: CASNSSLGIQETQYF. As DNA, the CDR3 is TGCGCCAGCAACTCATCCTTAGGAATCCAAGAGACCCAGTACTTC. The gene calls are TRBV5-1 and TRBJ2-5, with D uncertain. The CDR3 length is 15 residues. The germline CDR1 and CDR2 sequences are SGHRS and YFSETQ. Trimming removed 6 bases from V and 1 base from J, with 16 bases in between.

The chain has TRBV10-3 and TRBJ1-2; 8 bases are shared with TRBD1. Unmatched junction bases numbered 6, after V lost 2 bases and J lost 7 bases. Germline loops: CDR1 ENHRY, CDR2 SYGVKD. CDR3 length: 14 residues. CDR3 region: CAISETGQGGGYTF. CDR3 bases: TGTGCCATCAGTGAGACCGGACAGGGTGGTGGCTACACCTTC.

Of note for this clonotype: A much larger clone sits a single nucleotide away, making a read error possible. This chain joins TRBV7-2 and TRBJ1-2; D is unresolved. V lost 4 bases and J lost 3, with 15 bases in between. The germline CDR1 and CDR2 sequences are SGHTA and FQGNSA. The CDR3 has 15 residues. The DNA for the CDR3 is TGTGCCAGCAGCTCAGAGATAGGGTCTTACTATGGCTACACCTTC. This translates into CASSSEIGSYYGYTF.

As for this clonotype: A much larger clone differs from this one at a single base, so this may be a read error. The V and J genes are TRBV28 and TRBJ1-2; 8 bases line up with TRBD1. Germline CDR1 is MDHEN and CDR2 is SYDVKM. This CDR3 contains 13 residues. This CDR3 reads CASSSTGGYDYTF. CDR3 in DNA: TGTGCCAGCAGTTCCACAGGGGGTTATGACTACACCTTC.

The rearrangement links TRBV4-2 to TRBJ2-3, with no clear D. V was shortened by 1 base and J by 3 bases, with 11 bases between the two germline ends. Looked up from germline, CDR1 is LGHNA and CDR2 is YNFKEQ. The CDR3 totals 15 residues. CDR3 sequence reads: CASSQVVGTTDTQYF. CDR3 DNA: TGTGCCAGCAGCCAAGTCGTGGGCACGACAGATACGCAGTATTTT.

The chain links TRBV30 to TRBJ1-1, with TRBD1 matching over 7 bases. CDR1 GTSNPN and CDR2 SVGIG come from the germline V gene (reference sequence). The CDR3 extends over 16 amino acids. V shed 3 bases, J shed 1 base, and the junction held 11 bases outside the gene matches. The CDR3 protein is CAWSLGTSGGNTEAFF. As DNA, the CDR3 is TGTGCCTGGAGCCTGGGGACCTCAGGGGGGAACACTGAAGCTTTCTTT.

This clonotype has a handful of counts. CDR3 residues: CASSLLDGLNQPQHF. The CDR3 bases are TGTGCCAGCAGTTTACTGGACGGACTGAATCAGCCCCAGCATTTT. The rearrangement joins TRBV28 to TRBJ1-5; D ambiguous. The CDR3 totals 15 residues. V lost 2 bases, J lost 4 bases, and 12 bases lay in between. CDR1 and CDR2 from the germline V gene are MDHEN and SYDVKM. The whole variable domain, remainder taken from reference TRBV28 and TRBJ1-5, is DVKVTQSSRYLVKRTGEKVFLECVQDMDHENMFWYRQDPGLGLRLIYFSYDVKMKEKGDIPEGYSVSREKKERFSLILESASTNQTSMYLCASSLLDGLNQPQHFGDGTRLSIL.

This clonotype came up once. The DNA of the CDR3 is TGCAGCGTTGAAGTAAGAAGACGGAACTATGGCTACACCTTC. Encoded protein: CSVEVRRRNYGYTF. The chain links TRBV29-1 to TRBJ1-2; D remains ambiguous. The germline V gene has CDR1 SQVTM and CDR2 ANQGSEA. Trimming shortened V by 1 base and J by 2 bases, and 11 bases separated the two germline ends. CDR3 length: 14 amino acids.

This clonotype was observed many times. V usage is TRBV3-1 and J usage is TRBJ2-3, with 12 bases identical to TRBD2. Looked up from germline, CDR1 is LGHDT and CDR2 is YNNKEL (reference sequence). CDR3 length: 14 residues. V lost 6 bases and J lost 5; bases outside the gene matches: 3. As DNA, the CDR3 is TGTGCCAGCAGACCGACTAGCGGGGGAGATACGCAGTATTTT. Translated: CASRPTSGGDTQYF.

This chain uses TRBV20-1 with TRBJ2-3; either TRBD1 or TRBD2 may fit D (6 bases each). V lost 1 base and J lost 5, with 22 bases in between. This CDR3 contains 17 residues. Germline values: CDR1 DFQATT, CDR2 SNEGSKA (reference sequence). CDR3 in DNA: TGCAGTGCTAGAGCACGCTATTCCGGGGGCGACATAGATACGCAGTATTTT. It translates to CSARARYSGGDIDTQYF.

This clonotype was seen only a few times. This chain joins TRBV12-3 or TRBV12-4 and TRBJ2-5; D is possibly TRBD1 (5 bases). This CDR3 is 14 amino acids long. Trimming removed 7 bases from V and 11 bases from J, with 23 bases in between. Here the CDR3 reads CASTSGSPYNEQYF. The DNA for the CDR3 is TGTGCCAGCACCTCAGGGTCCCCCTACAATGAGCAGTACTTC.

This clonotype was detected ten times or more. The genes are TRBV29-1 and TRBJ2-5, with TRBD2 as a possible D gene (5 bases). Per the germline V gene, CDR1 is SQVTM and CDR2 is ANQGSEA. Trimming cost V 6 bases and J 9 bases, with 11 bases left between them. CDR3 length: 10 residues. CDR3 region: CSVVAGAQYF. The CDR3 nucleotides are TGCAGCGTCGTCGCCGGGGCCCAGTACTTC.

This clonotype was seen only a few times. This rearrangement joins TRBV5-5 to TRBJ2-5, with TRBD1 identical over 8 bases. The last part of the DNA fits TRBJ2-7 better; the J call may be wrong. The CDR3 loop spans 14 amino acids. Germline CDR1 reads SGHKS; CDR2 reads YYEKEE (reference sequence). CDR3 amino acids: CASSLFHRGDEQYF. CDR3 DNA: TGTGCCAGCAGCTTGTTCCACAGGGGGGACGAGCAGTACTTC.